The following is a TCR beta chain sequence with its context. From germline, CDR1 is SGHDT and CDR2 YYEEEE. V lost 0 bases, J lost 1 base, and 7 bases lay in between. The CDR3 covers 15 residues. The sample belongs to a study of T cells in Graves' hyperthyroidism and ophthalmopathy. RNA transcripts provided the source from which TCR beta CDR3 regions were amplified. The HTBI primer set served for first-round RT-PCR of the TCR CDR3. From the multiplex PCR reads, TCRdb called clonotypes with MiXCR, one entry per CDR3 protein. The table shows approximately 740,000 distinct CDR3 sequences, with 14% occurring only once. The study defined stable Graves' hyperthyroidism as no ophthalmopathy progression within 18 months. Hyperthyroidism patients were newly diagnosed, had disease duration under 2 months, and were aged 18 to 65 years. Uncontrolled infection, other autoimmune disease, pregnancy or lactation led to exclusion.

The rearrangement uses TRBV5-6 and TRBJ2-2; no reliable D call. This receptor was identified in a woman younger than 30 with Graves' hyperthyroidism. The material sequenced was blood. The chain's CDR3 is CASSLELGNTGELFF. CDR3 in DNA: TGTGCCAGCAGCTTGGAGTTAGGGAACACCGGGGAGCTGTTTTTT. Using reference TRBV5-6 and TRBJ2-2 for the parts outside the CDR3, the full variable domain is DAGVTQSPTHLIKTRGQQVTLRCSPKSGHDTVSWYQQALGQGPQFIFQYYEEEERQRGNFPDRFSGHQFPNYSSELNVNALLLGDSALYLCASSLELGNTGELFFGEGSRLTVL.